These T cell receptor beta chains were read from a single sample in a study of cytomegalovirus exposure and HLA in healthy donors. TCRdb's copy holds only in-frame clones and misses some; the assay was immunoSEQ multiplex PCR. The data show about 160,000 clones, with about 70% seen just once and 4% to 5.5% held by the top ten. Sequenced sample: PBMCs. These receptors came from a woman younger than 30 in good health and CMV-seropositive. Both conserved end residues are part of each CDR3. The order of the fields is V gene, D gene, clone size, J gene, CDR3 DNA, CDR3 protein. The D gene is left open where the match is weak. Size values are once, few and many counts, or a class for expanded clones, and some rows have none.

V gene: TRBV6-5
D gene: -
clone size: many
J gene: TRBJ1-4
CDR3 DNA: TGTGCCAGCAGGGAGGACTCCGGAAAACTGTTTTTT
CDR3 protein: CASREDSGKLFF

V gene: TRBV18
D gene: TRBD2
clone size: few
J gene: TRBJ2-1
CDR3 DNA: TGTGCCAGCTCACCAGGGACTAGCGGGAGCAATGAGCAGTTCTTC
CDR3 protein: CASSPGTSGSNEQFF

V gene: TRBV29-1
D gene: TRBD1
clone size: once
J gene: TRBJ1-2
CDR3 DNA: TGCAGCGTTGAAGTGCGCAGGGGGAACTATGGCTACACCTTC
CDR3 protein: CSVEVRRGNYGYTF

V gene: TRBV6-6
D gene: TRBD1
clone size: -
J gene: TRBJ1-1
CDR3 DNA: TGTGCCAGCAGCACCGACAGGGACACTGAAGCTTTCTTT
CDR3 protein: CASSTDRDTEAFF

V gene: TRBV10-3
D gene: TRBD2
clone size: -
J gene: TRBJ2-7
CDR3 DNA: TGTGCCATCAGTAGTTCCGGGACTAGGGGCTACGAGCAGTACTTC
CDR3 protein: CAISSSGTRGYEQYF

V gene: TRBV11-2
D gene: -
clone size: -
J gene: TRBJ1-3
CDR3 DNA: TGTGCCAGCAGCCCATCCACATCCGGAAACACCATATATTTT
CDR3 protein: CASSPSTSGNTIYF

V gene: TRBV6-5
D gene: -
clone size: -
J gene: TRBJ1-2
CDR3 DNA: TGTGCCAGCAGTCTCAGAGAGGATGGCTACACCTTC
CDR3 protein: CASSLREDGYTF

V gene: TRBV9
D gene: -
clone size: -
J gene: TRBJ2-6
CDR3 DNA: TGTGCCAGCAGCCCTTCCCTTGTGTCGAGGACTGGGGCCAACGTCCTGACTTTC
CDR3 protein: CASSPSLVSRTGANVLTF

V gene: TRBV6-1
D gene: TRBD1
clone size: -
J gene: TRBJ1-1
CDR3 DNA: TGTGCCAGCAGTGGACAGGGGAATATCGGGGGCACTGAAGCTTTCTTT
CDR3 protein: CASSGQGNIGGTEAFF

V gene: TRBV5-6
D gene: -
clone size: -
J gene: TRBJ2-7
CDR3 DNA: TGTGCCAGCAGCTTGGCAGCACAGATGAACTACGAGCAGTACTTC
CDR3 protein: CASSLAAQMNYEQYF

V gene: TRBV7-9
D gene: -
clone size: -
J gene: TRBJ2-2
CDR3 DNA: TGTGCCAGCAGCTCTAGGACCGGGGAGCTGTTTTTT
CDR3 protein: CASSSRTGELFF

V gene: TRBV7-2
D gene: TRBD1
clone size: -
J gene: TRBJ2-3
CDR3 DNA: TGTGCCAGCAGCTTAATTATCACAGGGGGCGCAGATACGCAGTATTTT
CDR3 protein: CASSLIITGGADTQYF

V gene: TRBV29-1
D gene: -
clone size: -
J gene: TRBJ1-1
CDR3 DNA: TGCAGCGTTTGGACTGGGAGGACTGAAGCTTTCTTT
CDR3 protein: CSVWTGRTEAFF

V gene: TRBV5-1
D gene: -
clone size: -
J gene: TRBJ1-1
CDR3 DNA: TGCGCCAGCAGCTTGGAGGGGACTCCCTTGAACACTGAAGCTTTCTTT
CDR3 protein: CASSLEGTPLNTEAFF

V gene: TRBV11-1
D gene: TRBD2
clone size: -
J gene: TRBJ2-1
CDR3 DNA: TGTGCCAGCAGCCTAGGACTAGCGGGGGAGAGCTCCTACAATGAGCAGTTCTTC
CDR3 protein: CASSLGLAGESSYNEQFF

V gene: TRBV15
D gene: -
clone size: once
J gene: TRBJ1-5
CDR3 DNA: TGTGCCACCAGCAGAGATCGCGGGAATCAGCCCCAGCATTTT
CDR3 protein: CATSRDRGNQPQHF

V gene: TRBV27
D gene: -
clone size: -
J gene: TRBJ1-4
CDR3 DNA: TGTGCCAGCAGTCCGACAAAAACTGCAACTAATGAAAAACTGTTTTTT
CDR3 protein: CASSPTKTATNEKLFF